This T cell receptor (beta chain) comes out of a study of control samples from healthy donors and cancer patients (TCRdb year 2020). Trimming accounts for 3 bases at V and 4 bases at J, while the number of junction bases matched to no gene is 13. The CDR3 runs 17 residues from the cysteine to the phenylalanine. Of the read, only the CDR3 DNA is kept; its 51 bases are in frame from base 1. A remark on this clone: Which antigen it targets is not known. One base away there is no much larger clone; base qualities are not given.

Preparation of the library involved the immunoSEQ multiplex PCR assay. Sourced from immuneACCESS, this table was stored by TCRdb with only in-frame sequences that have V and J called. A share of the clones is absent; for the studies checked, an unresolved V gene accounts for under half, and the remainder has no known explanation. The sample contains about 65,000 clones, approximately 90% of them found a single time. Around 1.2% of the sample lies in the top ten. The receptor was derived from a woman aged 45-65 years with colorectal cancer. Here the chain combines TRBV23-1 and TRBJ2-3; TRBD1 aligns with 7 central bases. TRBV23-1 is filed as an ORF, its function uncertain. Sequencing was performed on PBMCs. The DNA sequence reads TGCGCCAGCAGTCACCCGACAGGGTTAGTGGTAGCAGATACGCAGTATTTT. Its protein is CASSHPTGLVVADTQYF.